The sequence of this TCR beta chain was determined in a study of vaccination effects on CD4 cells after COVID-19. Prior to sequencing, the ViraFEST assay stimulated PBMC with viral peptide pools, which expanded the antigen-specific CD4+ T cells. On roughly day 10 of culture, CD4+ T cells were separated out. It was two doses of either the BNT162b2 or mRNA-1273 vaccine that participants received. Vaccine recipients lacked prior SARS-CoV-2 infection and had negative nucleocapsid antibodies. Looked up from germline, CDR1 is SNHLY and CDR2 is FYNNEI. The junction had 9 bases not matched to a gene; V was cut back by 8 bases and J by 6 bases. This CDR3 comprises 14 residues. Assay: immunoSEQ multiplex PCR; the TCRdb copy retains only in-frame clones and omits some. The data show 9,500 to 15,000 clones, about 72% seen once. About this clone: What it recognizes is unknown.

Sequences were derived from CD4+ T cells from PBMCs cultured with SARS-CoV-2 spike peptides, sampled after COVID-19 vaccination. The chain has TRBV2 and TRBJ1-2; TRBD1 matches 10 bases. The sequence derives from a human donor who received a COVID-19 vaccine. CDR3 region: CASGVGQGSNGYTF. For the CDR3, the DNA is TGTGCCAGCGGGGTGGGACAGGGGAGCAATGGCTACACCTTC.